The 9 T cell receptor beta chains given below trace back to one sample, sequenced in a study of CD4+ T cells in melanoma. Produced via immunoSEQ multiplex PCR; TCRdb's table is partial and in-frame only. The sample holds under 20,000 clones, roughly four fifths seen once. The sequenced sample was cells from a culture (not recorded whether cultured in vitro). These TCRs come from a human donor with melanoma.

J is TRBJ2-3 and V is TRBV5-1; 12 nucleotides agree with TRBD2. CDR1 and CDR2 (germline): SGHRS, YFSETQ. The junction had 4 bases not matched to a gene; V was cut back by 0 bases and J by 2 bases. This CDR3 contains 17 residues. CDR3 sequence: CASSLARTSGVTDTQYF. CDR3 coding DNA: TGCGCCAGCAGCTTGGCCCGGACTAGCGGGGTCACAGATACGCAGTATTTT. Drawing the rest from reference TRBV5-1 and TRBJ2-3, the complete variable domain is KAGVTQTPRYLIKTRGQQVTLSCSPISGHRSVSWYQQTPGQGLQFLFEYFSETQRNKGNFPGRFSGRQFSNSRSEMNVSTLELGDSALYLCASSLARTSGVTDTQYFGPGTRLTVL.

CDR3 in amino acids: CASSQLGRGGGGTGELFF. The CDR3 nucleotides are TGTGCCAGCAGCCAGCTAGGGCGCGGGGGAGGAGGCACCGGGGAGCTGTTTTTT. The chain joins TRBV4-2 to TRBJ2-2; 7 bases fit TRBD2. This CDR3 has 18 amino acids. The germline V gene has CDR1 LGHNA and CDR2 YNFKEQ. The junction had 14 bases not matched to a gene; V was cut back by 3 bases and J by 4 bases.

V gene TRBV18 combines with J gene TRBJ1-2; D remains unclear. Trimming shortened V by 3 bases and J by 5 bases, and 16 bases separated the two germline ends. The CDR3 extends over 15 amino acids. Germline V gene sequence: CDR1 KGHSH, CDR2 LQKENI. The CDR3 protein is CASSPLGGLSYGYTF. CDR3 DNA sequence: TGTGCCAGCTCACCGCTGGGCGGCCTATCGTATGGCTACACCTTC.

V and J are TRBV4-1 and TRBJ2-5, with TRBD2 matching over 12 bases. Germline lookup yields CDR1 MGHRA and CDR2 YSYEKL. The CDR3 runs 17 residues. J was trimmed by 2 bases and V by 0 bases; bases with no gene match: 4. The CDR3 DNA sequence: TGCGCCAGCAGCCAAGATCGCCTAGCGGGGGGGCAAGAGACCCAGTACTTC. This encodes CASSQDRLAGGQETQYF.

V and J are TRBV10-3 and TRBJ1-1, with D uncertain. The CDR3 is 14 amino acids. The germline gives CDR1 ENHRY, CDR2 SYGVKD. The ends were cut back, 0 bases at V and 1 base at J, with 6 bases in the middle. The CDR3 sequence: CAISESGQNTEAFF. The CDR3 coding sequence is TGTGCCATCAGTGAGTCAGGGCAGAACACTGAAGCTTTCTTT.

The chain links TRBV5-1 to TRBJ2-7; the D is unclear. The CDR3 consists of 13 residues. V lost 5 bases, J lost 0 bases, and 9 bases lay in between. CDR1 is SGHRS and CDR2 is YFSETQ in the germline V gene. In nucleotides, the CDR3 is TGCGCCAGCAGGATGATGGACTCCTACGAGCAGTACTTC. This gives the protein CASRMMDSYEQYF.

The chain joins TRBV5-5 to TRBJ1-2; 12 nucleotides line up with TRBD1. V lost 4 bases, J lost 5 bases, and 6 bases stayed unmatched. Germline V gene sequence: CDR1 SGHKS, CDR2 YYEKEE (reference sequence). The CDR3 covers 15 residues. CDR3 sequence reads: CASSPGTGGVYGYTF. The CDR3 nucleotides are TGTGCCAGCAGCCCCGGGACAGGGGGCGTTTATGGCTACACCTTC.

This clone has just a few counts. V gene TRBV9 combines with J gene TRBJ2-3; D not certain. This CDR3 is 18 amino acids long. The V end lost 4 bases, the J end lost 3 bases, and 24 bases lay between the germline ends. In germline, CDR1 is SGDLS, CDR2 YYNGEE. The CDR3 loop is CASSSPPGRLPETDTQYF. The CDR3 bases are TGTGCCAGCAGCTCGCCCCCGGGCAGACTGCCCGAGACAGATACGCAGTATTTT.

This chain connects TRBV6-1 to TRBJ1-2; the D is unclear. This CDR3 region has 14 residues. V lost 4 bases to trimming and J lost 3 bases, with 12 bases between them. CDR1 MNHNS and CDR2 SASEGT come from the germline V gene. CDR3 in amino acids: CASSGRNLHYGYTF. In DNA form, the CDR3 reads TGTGCCAGCAGTGGACGGAACCTACACTATGGCTACACCTTC.